The 29 T cell receptor beta chains listed next were all sequenced from one sample in a study of blood T cell repertoires in COVID-19. Clones were read by immunoSEQ multiplex PCR, and TCRdb kept only the in-frame ones, dropping some. The sample has roughly 230,000 clones, 85% seen once. Specimen: peripheral blood. The receptors derive from a middle-aged man with acute or convalescent COVID-19.

CDR3 loop: CASSQEGGTGHTEAFF. In DNA form, the CDR3 reads TGTGCCAGCAGCCAAGAGGGGGGGACAGGGCACACTGAAGCTTTCTTT. The chain uses TRBV14 and TRBJ1-1; 9 nucleotides align to TRBD1. Losses at the gene ends were 0 bases for V and 3 bases for J; bases not matched to a gene: 5. CDR3 length: 16 amino acids. The germline V gene encodes CDR1 SGHDN and CDR2 FVKESK.

The CDR3 sequence is CASSFGHEEKLFF. In DNA, the CDR3 is TGTGCCAGCAGTTTCGGACACGAGGAAAAACTGTTTTTT. The chain links TRBV6-5 to TRBJ1-4; possible D gene TRBD1, 5 bases. The ends were cut back, 4 bases at V and 8 bases at J, with 11 bases in the middle. The CDR3 totals 13 residues. In germline, CDR1 is MNHEY, CDR2 SVGAGI.

J is TRBJ2-2 and V is TRBV5-4; the D is unclear. There are 16 residues in the CDR3. Germline V CDR1 and CDR2: SGHNT, YYREEE (reference sequence). Trimming removed 4 bases from V and 0 bases from J, with 13 bases in between. The DNA of the CDR3 is TGTGCCAGCAGCAGCGCTGTAGCCTCGAACACCGGGGAGCTGTTTTTT. It translates to CASSSAVASNTGELFF.

The chain links TRBV15 to TRBJ1-5; D is perhaps TRBD1 (5 bases). V lost 5 bases, J lost 6 bases, and 17 bases lay in between. The CDR3 length is 15 residues. Germline values: CDR1 LNHNV, CDR2 YYDKDF (reference sequence). The CDR3 spells CATSELGREAQPQHF. Here the CDR3 DNA reads TGTGCCACCAGCGAACTTGGCAGGGAGGCTCAGCCCCAGCATTTT.

This chain links TRBV11-3 with TRBJ2-7; a possible D gene is TRBD1 (6 bases). The ends were cut back, 3 bases at V and 2 bases at J, with 8 bases in the middle. The CDR3 is made up of 13 amino acids. Germline assignment: CDR1 SGHNT and CDR2 YENEEA. CDR3 amino acids: CASSFRGTYEQYF. In nucleotides, the CDR3 is TGTGCCAGCAGCTTTAGGGGGACCTACGAGCAGTACTTC.

The V gene is TRBV18, the J gene TRBJ1-2; D unresolved. Germline V gene lookup returns CDR1 KGHSH and CDR2 LQKENI. The V end lost 3 bases, the J end lost 0 bases, and 5 bases lay between the germline ends. The CDR3 spans 13 residues. CDR3 loop: CASSPSANYGYTF. As DNA, the CDR3 is TGTGCCAGCTCACCCTCAGCTAACTATGGCTACACCTTC.

The rearrangement uses TRBV5-1 and TRBJ1-6; 9 bases match TRBD1. CDR3 length equals 15 residues. The V gene's germline CDR1 is SGHRS and CDR2 YFSETQ. V shed 0 bases and J 9 bases; nucleotides not matched to a gene: 4. The CDR3 sequence: CASSLVSDRGSPLHF. Here the CDR3 DNA reads TGCGCCAGCAGCTTGGTTTCGGACAGGGGTTCACCCCTCCACTTT.

V gene TRBV3-1 (or the pseudogene TRBV3-2) combines with J gene TRBJ2-7; possible D gene TRBD2, 6 bases. V shed 5 bases and J shed 3 bases, with 14 bases lying between them. The CDR3 runs to 14 residues. Germline CDR1 is LGHDT and CDR2 is YNNKEL (reference sequence). CDR3 in DNA: TGTGCCAGCAGCTTATTTGCCGGGAGCTACGAGCAGTACTTC. This gives the protein CASSLFAGSYEQYF.

The chain recombines TRBV18 with TRBJ1-2; D uncertain. CDR1 is KGHSH and CDR2 is LQKENI in the germline V gene. The CDR3 loop spans 13 amino acids. With 4 bases removed from V and 4 bases from J, the gap between germline ends came to 10 bases. The CDR3 region is CASSLVNSYGYTF. Here the CDR3 DNA reads TGTGCCAGCTCACTCGTAAACTCCTATGGCTACACCTTC.

The chain carries TRBV29-1 and TRBJ1-1, with D unresolved. CDR3 length: 15 amino acids. The germline V gene encodes CDR1 SQVTM and CDR2 ANQGSEA. Trimming cost V 1 base and J 0 bases, with 12 bases left between them. CDR3 nucleotides: TGCAGCGTTGAAGGGATAGCTAGCCTGAACACTGAAGCTTTCTTT. This sequence encodes CSVEGIASLNTEAFF.

The V and J genes are TRBV27 and TRBJ1-1; 7 nucleotides match TRBD1. The CDR3 covers 14 residues. Germline CDR1 and CDR2: MNHEY and SMNVEV (reference sequence). Trimming cost V 3 bases and J 4 bases; bases outside gene matches: 5. The CDR3 sequence is CASSLSQGGTEAFF. CDR3 nucleotide sequence: TGTGCCAGCAGTTTGTCGCAGGGGGGCACTGAAGCTTTCTTT.

The gene calls are TRBV18 and TRBJ1-5, with 10 bases matching TRBD1. CDR3 length equals 16 residues. Germline CDR1 KGHSH, CDR2 LQKENI. Trimming cost V 3 bases and J 2 bases; bases outside gene matches: 4. As DNA, the CDR3 is TGTGCCAGCTCACCGACAGGGGGCAAGGGCAATCAGCCCCAGCATTTT. Its translation: CASSPTGGKGNQPQHF.

V gene TRBV11-2 combines with J gene TRBJ1-5; TRBD1 matches 7 bases. Germline V gene lookup returns CDR1 SGHAT and CDR2 FQNNGV. The CDR3 is made up of 13 amino acids. The V segment lost 5 bases and the J segment 6 bases; nucleotides outside the gene matches: 4. CDR3 in amino acids: CASSRDRAQPQHF. In DNA, the CDR3 is TGTGCCAGCAGCCGAGACAGGGCTCAGCCCCAGCATTTT.

The rearrangement joins TRBV11-1 to TRBJ1-6, with TRBD1 as a possible D gene (5 bases). The V gene's germline CDR1 is SGHAT and CDR2 FQDESV (reference sequence). Trimming removed 3 bases from V and 5 bases from J, with 11 bases in between. The CDR3 is 15 residues long. This CDR3 reads CASSFRRGDNSPLHF. CDR3 sequence (DNA): TGTGCCAGCAGCTTTCGGAGGGGTGATAATTCACCCCTCCACTTT.

This sequence joins TRBV27 and TRBJ2-1, with TRBD1 matching over 9 bases. J was trimmed by 9 bases and V by 5 bases; bases with no gene match: 17. This CDR3 has 17 residues. The V gene's germline CDR1 is MNHEY and CDR2 SMNVEV (reference sequence). The CDR3 protein is CASSPNKPGQGPTEQFF. The CDR3 nucleotides read TGTGCCAGCAGTCCGAACAAGCCGGGACAGGGCCCAACTGAGCAGTTCTTC.

The chain combines TRBV7-3 with TRBJ1-2, with 9 bases that match TRBD1. V lost 5 bases, J lost 5 bases, and 6 bases stayed unmatched. This CDR3 contains 14 residues. The germline V gene has CDR1 SGHTA and CDR2 FQGTGA. CDR3 DNA: TGTGCCAGCAGCCCGGGGACAGGGCAATATGGCTACACCTTC. Amino acid sequence: CASSPGTGQYGYTF.

V gene TRBV29-1 combines with J gene TRBJ1-1, with 8 bases aligning to TRBD1. CDR1 is SQVTM and CDR2 is ANQGSEA in the germline V gene. CDR3 length: 12 residues. V was pared by 7 bases and J by 6 bases, with 7 bases of the junction left unmatched. The CDR3 sequence: CSGTGGGAEAFF. The CDR3 DNA reads TGCAGCGGTACAGGGGGTGGTGCTGAAGCTTTCTTT.

This chain links TRBV7-2 with TRBJ1-1, with D tentatively TRBD1 (5 bases). CDR1 is SGHTA, CDR2 FQGNSA, per germline. The V end lost 3 bases, the J end lost 0 bases, and 5 bases lay between the germline ends. The CDR3 sequence is 13 residues long. The CDR3 protein is CASSFRVNTEAFF. The CDR3 bases are TGTGCCAGCAGCTTCAGGGTGAACACTGAAGCTTTCTTT.

This chain joins TRBV4-1 and TRBJ1-3; perhaps TRBD1 as D (5 bases). Trimming took 0 bases from V and 2 from J, leaving 14 bases between them. Germline values: CDR1 MGHRA, CDR2 YSYEKL. The CDR3 is made up of 17 amino acids. Here the CDR3 reads CASSQDGPGGAGNTIYF. CDR3 DNA sequence: TGCGCCAGCAGCCAAGATGGCCCGGGGGGGGCTGGAAACACCATATATTTT.

The rearrangement uses TRBV7-2 and TRBJ2-3; 8 bases agree with TRBD2. Germline lookup yields CDR1 SGHTA and CDR2 FQGNSA. The trim removed 2 bases at V and 6 bases at J, leaving 7 bases unmatched. The CDR3 is made up of 15 amino acids. The CDR3 reads CASSLSAGAGDTQYF. In nucleotides, the CDR3 is TGTGCCAGCAGCTTATCAGCGGGGGCGGGGGATACGCAGTATTTT.

V gene TRBV6-5 combines with J gene TRBJ1-1; TRBD1 might be the D (6 bases). Germline V lookup: CDR1 MNHEY, CDR2 SVGAGI. This CDR3 is built from 13 residues. Trimming cost V 8 bases and J 1 base, with 11 bases left between them. The CDR3 region has the DNA TGTGCCAGCCTTAGGGGGGGGAACACTGAAGCTTTCTTT. It translates to CASLRGGNTEAFF.

The J gene is TRBJ1-2, the V gene TRBV12-3 or TRBV12-4, with 8 bases that match TRBD1. V dropped 6 bases and J dropped 4; count of bases not matched to a gene: 4. This CDR3 has 13 residues. The CDR3 reads CASRTGTGYGYTF. In nucleotides, the CDR3 is TGTGCCAGCAGAACCGGGACAGGCTATGGCTACACCTTC.

This clone turned up a few times. The V gene is TRBV27, the J gene TRBJ1-3, with TRBD1 matching over 7 bases. The CDR3 length is 16 residues. J lost 0 bases, V lost 4 bases, and 6 bases had no gene match. CDR1 MNHEY and CDR2 SMNVEV come from the germline V gene (reference sequence). CDR3 in amino acids: CASSSRTGSSGNTIYF. The CDR3 nucleotides are TGTGCCAGCAGTTCAAGGACAGGAAGCTCTGGAAACACCATATATTTT.

The CDR3 sequence: CASSAGSTEAFF. CDR3 DNA sequence: TGTGCCAGCAGTGCCGGGAGCACTGAAGCTTTCTTT. This rearrangement joins TRBV25-1 to TRBJ1-1; D ambiguous. Trimming took 4 bases from V and 4 from J, leaving 7 bases between them. Germline V gene data show CDR1 as MGHDK and CDR2 as SYGVNS. The CDR3 extends over 12 amino acids.

This clone showed up just once. The rearrangement links TRBV10-3 to TRBJ1-2; D remains ambiguous. Germline V gene sequence: CDR1 ENHRY, CDR2 SYGVKD. CDR3 size: 13 residues. Trimming took off 2 bases at V and 6 bases at J, with 10 bases between the two ends. DNA for the CDR3: TGTGCCATCAGTGAGGCGTTAATTGATGGCTACACCTTC. It is translated as CAISEALIDGYTF.

The chain combines TRBV6-6 with TRBJ1-1; unclear D gene. Between the trimmed V and J ends, which lost 7 bases and 3 bases, there was a span of 18 bases. This CDR3 is 15 amino acids long. Germline V lookup: CDR1 MNHNY, CDR2 SVGAGI (reference sequence). CDR3 in DNA: TGTGCCAGCAAAACGGCCGAAACACGGGACACTGAAGCTTTCTTT. Protein sequence: CASKTAETRDTEAFF.

This chain uses TRBV2 with TRBJ1-2, with D possibly matching TRBD1 (6 bases). Deletions cut 6 bases from V and 8 bases from J, with 19 bases between. Germline values: CDR1 SNHLY, CDR2 FYNNEI. CDR3 size: 14 residues. CDR3 sequence: CASSTRHTGIGYTF. In DNA, the CDR3 is TGTGCCAGCAGCACTCGACACACAGGGATCGGCTACACCTTC.

This chain joins TRBV24-1 and TRBJ2-3; 7 nucleotides line up with TRBD1. Losses at the gene ends were 0 bases for V and 9 bases for J; bases not matched to a gene: 14. The CDR3 totals 17 residues. Germline V lookup: CDR1 KGHDR, CDR2 SFDVKD. The DNA of the CDR3 is TGTGCCACCAGTGATTTGACGGGACAGTCCCGGCTTGGGACGCAGTATTTT. It is translated as CATSDLTGQSRLGTQYF.

In DNA form, the CDR3 reads TGTGCCAGCAGCATGGGGGGACTGGGGAACACCGGGGAGCTGTTTTTT. This codes for CASSMGGLGNTGELFF. V is TRBV11-3 and J is TRBJ2-2; tentative D call: TRBD2 (6 bases). CDR3 length: 16 residues. Germline CDR1 reads SGHNT; CDR2 reads YENEEA. Trimming removed 5 bases from V and 1 base from J, with 14 bases in between.